Listed here is a single T cell receptor (beta chain). The target antigen is unknown. This sample is part of a study of yellow fever vaccine responses in identical twins. The germline CDR1 and CDR2 sequences are DFQATT and SNEGSKA (reference sequence). The CDR3 sequence is 11 residues long. Trimming removed 5 bases from V and 5 bases from J, with 7 bases in between. TCRdb re-derived calls from the RT-PCR reads in MiXCR, one entry per CDR3 protein. The sample yields some 35,000 distinct CDR3 sequences, less than 70% seen once. Findings and limits, study-wide: Reported findings indicate that twins' vaccine T cell responses seemed partially convergent, partially personalized.

The chain links TRBV20-1 to TRBJ2-1; possibly TRBD1 for D (5 bases). The clonotype comes from a woman aged 18-35 years who received the yellow fever vaccine. The sequencing used T cells from blood (PBMCs), unsorted or a sorted subset (not recorded which), collected before or after yellow fever vaccination (not recorded which). The CDR3 coding sequence is TGCAGTGCTTGGGGCAACAATGAGCAGTTCTTC. This codes for CSAWGNNEQFF.